Listed below are T cell receptor beta chains from one sample, sequenced in a study of T cell repertoires in cytomegalovirus infection. In TCRdb, the reads were re-called with MiXCR into one record per CDR3 protein. The sample has some 320,000 distinct CDR3 sequences; 8% to 10% are singletons. Specimen: PBMCs. Receptor source: a human donor in good health (CMV status not recorded). Some clones in this sample may be carry-over from other donors' samples. The CDR3 runs from the conserved cysteine through the conserved F or W. The D gene is left open where the match is weak. Only some rows state a clone size, as once, few, many or a class for expanded clones.

v_call	d_call	j_call	clone_size	cdr3_nt	cdr3_aa
TRBV7-2	TRBD1	TRBJ2-5	many	TGTGCCAGCAGCTCCCGGACAGGGTCAGAGACCCAGTACTTC	CASSSRTGSETQYF
TRBV19	TRBD1	TRBJ2-1	NA	TGTGCCAGTAGTACTAGTAGGACAGGGGATACAATGAAGCAGTTCTTC	CASSTSRTGDTMKQFF
TRBV7-3	TRBD2	TRBJ2-2	few	TGTGCCAGCAGCTTAATGGCGGGAGGGCCGAACACCGGGGAGCTGTTTTTT	CASSLMAGGPNTGELFF
TRBV12-3/TRBV12-4	NA	TRBJ2-2	NA	TGTGCCAGCAGTATGCCGGGTCCCCAAAGTGCCGGGGAGCTGTTTTTT	CASSMPGPQSAGELFF
TRBV6-6	NA	TRBJ2-1	few	TGTGCCAGCAGTTACTCGGGGGGAGCTTCCCCCAATGAGCAGTTCTTC	CASSYSGGASPNEQFF
TRBV12-3/TRBV12-4	NA	TRBJ1-1	few	TGTGCCAGCAGAAGACCAGTGAACACTGAAGCTTTCTTT	CASRRPVNTEAFF
TRBV7-9	TRBD1	TRBJ2-7	few	TGTGCCAGCAGCAGGAACAGTCCCGGGACAGGATACGAGCAGTACTTC	CASSRNSPGTGYEQYF
TRBV7-8	NA	TRBJ2-2	NA	TGTGCCAGCAGCTTATGGGGGCCGGCCGGGGAGCTGTTTTTT	CASSLWGPAGELFF
TRBV2	NA	TRBJ1-5	few	TGTGCCAGCAGTGTGACGCAGCCGGTTGTGGGGCCCCAGCATTTT	CASSVTQPVVGPQHF
TRBV7-2	TRBD2	TRBJ2-5	many	TGTGCCAGCAGCCAAAGAGGGACTAGCGGAAAAGAGACCCAGTACTTC	CASSQRGTSGKETQYF
TRBV7-9	NA	TRBJ2-7	NA	TGTGCCAGCAGCTTAGAGGCTACCTACGAGCAGTACTTC	CASSLEATYEQYF
TRBV7-9	NA	TRBJ1-1	NA	TGTGCCAGCAGCTTAGGGAGCAGCGGAGCTTTCTTT	CASSLGSSGAFF
TRBV2	NA	TRBJ1-5	NA	TGTGCCAGCAGTTCCGAGACCTTCAATCAGCCCCAGCATTTT	CASSSETFNQPQHF
TRBV7-9	NA	TRBJ2-7	NA	TGTGCCAGCAGCCGGAAAGGGACTTTTCGATCCTACGAGCAGTACTTC	CASSRKGTFRSYEQYF
TRBV12-3/TRBV12-4	TRBD2	TRBJ2-1	many	TGTGCCAGCAGTCTGCGAGAGCGGGAGTTGAATGAGCAGTTCTTC	CASSLRERELNEQFF
TRBV29-1	NA	TRBJ1-2	few	TGCAGCGTCGGAGGGGTCTATGGCTACACCTTC	CSVGGVYGYTF
TRBV6-2/TRBV6-3	NA	TRBJ2-5	few	TGTGCCAGCAGTTATCGAGAGGCCCAGTACTTC	CASSYREAQYF
TRBV7-2	TRBD2	TRBJ2-1	many	TGTGCCAGCAGCTTAATTAGCGGGGGTTACAATGAGCAGTTCTTC	CASSLISGGYNEQFF
TRBV28	TRBD2	TRBJ2-3	NA	TGTGCCAGCAGTATACCCTCTAGCGGGAGTAAGCAGTATTTT	CASSIPSSGSKQYF
TRBV5-3	NA	TRBJ2-4	once	TGTGCCAGCAGCTTAGTTGTGGGGGCGGGCATTCAGTACTTC	CASSLVVGAGIQYF
TRBV30	NA	TRBJ1-1	NA	TGTGCCTGGACTCTCGGCGCGTGGGTAGCTTTCTTT	CAWTLGAWVAFF
TRBV12-3/TRBV12-4	NA	TRBJ1-2	NA	TGTGCCAGCAGTTTATCAATACGCGGCTATGGCTACACCTTC	CASSLSIRGYGYTF
TRBV7-8	TRBD2	TRBJ2-1	many	TGTGCCAGCAGCTTAGGGGGAGGAGCGGGAGGGTCCTTCTCCTACAATGAGCAGTTCTTC	CASSLGGGAGGSFSYNEQFF
TRBV27	NA	TRBJ2-7	few	TGTGCCAGCAGTTCGAGGCTACCCACCGACGAGCAGTACTTC	CASSSRLPTDEQYF
TRBV20-1	NA	TRBJ2-7	few	TGCAGTGCTAGAGAGAGTTTGCCTGAGCAGTACTTC	CSARESLPEQYF
TRBV28	NA	TRBJ1-1	many	TGTGCCAGCAGTTTATTTCTGGGAGTCGCTTTCTTT	CASSLFLGVAFF
TRBV7-2	NA	TRBJ2-2	many	TGTGCCAGCAGCTTAGGTCTAGCAGTCACCGGGGAGCTGTTTTTT	CASSLGLAVTGELFF
TRBV9	TRBD1	TRBJ1-6	NA	TGTGCCAGCAGCGCCGGGTCGGGGGACAGGGCAAAGCGCTTT	CASSAGSGDRAKRF
TRBV7-3	TRBD2	TRBJ2-1	NA	TGTGCCAGCAGCTTAACGGGAGCGGGAGTGGTTAATGAGCAGTTCTTC	CASSLTGAGVVNEQFF